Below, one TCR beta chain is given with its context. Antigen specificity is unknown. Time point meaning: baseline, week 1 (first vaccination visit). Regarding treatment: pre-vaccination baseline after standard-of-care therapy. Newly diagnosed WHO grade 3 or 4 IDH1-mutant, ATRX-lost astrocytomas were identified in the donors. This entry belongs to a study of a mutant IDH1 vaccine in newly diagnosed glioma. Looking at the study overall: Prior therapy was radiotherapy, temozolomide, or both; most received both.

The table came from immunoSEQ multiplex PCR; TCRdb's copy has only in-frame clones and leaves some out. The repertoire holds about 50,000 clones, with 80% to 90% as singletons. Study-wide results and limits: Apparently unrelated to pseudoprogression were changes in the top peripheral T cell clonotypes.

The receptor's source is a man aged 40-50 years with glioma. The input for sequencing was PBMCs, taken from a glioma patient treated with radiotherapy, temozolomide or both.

In DNA, the CDR3 is TGTGCCAGCAGTTACTCGGGGACAGCCGAAGCTTTCTTT. Its translation: CASSYSGTAEAFF. The gene calls are TRBV6-5 and TRBJ1-1; TRBD1 matches 7 bases. The CDR3 extends over 13 amino acids. Unmatched junction bases numbered 3, after V lost 0 bases and J lost 8 bases. CDR1 MNHEY and CDR2 SVGAGI come from the germline V gene.